This TCR beta chain was captured in a study of beta chain features in type 1 diabetes. This clone occurred a few times. Every bit of the isolated RNA underwent reverse transcription, so sequencing read expressed TCRB transcripts. Generated by immunoSEQ multiplex PCR, the TCRdb table keeps only in-frame clones and is missing some. This table holds about 400,000 clones, approximately 12% found once. There are 13 residues in the CDR3. Germline V lookup: CDR1 GTSNPN, CDR2 SVGIG (reference sequence). The V end was cut by 0 bases, the J end by 4 bases, with 9 bases between. The source of this sequence is a man between 18 and 35 years old in good health. This chain uses TRBV30 with TRBJ1-2; possibly TRBD1 for D (5 bases). Input material: naive CD4+ T cells from blood. CDR3 DNA sequence: TGTGCCTGGAGTGTACAGGCCTCCTATGGCTACACCTTC. It codes for CAWSVQASYGYTF. The full variable domain, rest sourced from reference TRBV30 and TRBJ1-2, is SQTIHQWPATLVQPVGSPLSLECTVEGTSNPNLYWYRQAAGRGLQLLFYSVGIGQISSEVPQNLSASRPQDRQFILSSKKLLLSDSGFYLCAWSVQASYGYTFGSGTRLTVV.